In this sample, the clone carrying this T cell receptor (beta chain) turned up many times. Time point of the sample: after trial treatment. Treatment noted: LDRT plus nivolumab, ipilimumab, low-dose cyclophosphamide and aspirin (RACIN trial). The data were obtained in a study of low-dose radiotherapy and immunotherapy resistance in tumors. Study in general: Each two-week cycle included intravenous cyclophosphamide 200 mg/m2, given one day before radiation and immunotherapy.

Alpha and beta chains were covered, as first-strand cDNA relied on TRAV- and TRBV-specific primers. The PCR that amplified TCRs ran for 20 cycles, relying on a constant-region primer and a V-primer adapter. TCRdb reprocessed the reads via MiXCR and lists one record per CDR3 protein. Of under 90,000 distinct CDR3 sequences in the sample, around 17% were seen once. Trimming cost V 6 bases and J 6 bases, with 3 bases left between them. The germline gives CDR1 MDHEN, CDR2 SYDVKM. The CDR3 is 11 amino acids. This sequence joins TRBV28 and TRBJ1-6; D unresolved. This receptor was identified in a male donor with prostate cancer. The starting material was PBMCs, obtained after low-dose radiotherapy plus immunotherapy. Here the CDR3 DNA reads TGTGCCAGCAGGAGTAATTCACCCCTCCACTTT. Protein product: CASRSNSPLHF.